The 4 T cell receptor beta chains listed next were all sequenced from one sample in a study of T cell changes during pregnancy in multiple sclerosis. The table came from immunoSEQ multiplex PCR; TCRdb's copy has only in-frame clones and leaves some out. The sample yields 30,000 to 40,000 clones, roughly 91% seen once. The sequenced sample was CD8+ T cells from peripheral blood mononuclear cells, obtained in the second trimester of pregnancy. The source is a female donor with multiple sclerosis, enrolled in a pregnancy study.

The chain is built from TRBV5-4 and TRBJ2-1; D possibly corresponds to TRBD1 (6 bases). The CDR3 totals 16 residues. V shed 4 bases and J shed 7 bases, with 21 bases lying between them. The germline gives CDR1 SGHNT, CDR2 YYREEE (reference sequence). The chain's CDR3 is CASSGGLRAKLNEQFF. In DNA form, the CDR3 reads TGTGCCAGCAGCGGGGGCCTGAGGGCCAAATTGAATGAGCAGTTCTTC.

The chain uses TRBV6-5 and TRBJ1-4; D perhaps matches TRBD1 (5 bases). The germline gives CDR1 MNHEY, CDR2 SVGAGI. Trimming took 0 bases from V and 8 from J, leaving 13 bases between them. The CDR3 sequence is 15 residues long. The CDR3 nucleotides read TGTGCCAGCAGTTACTCCCCAGGGTTGGGCGAAAAACTGTTTTTT. Its translation: CASSYSPGLGEKLFF.

The chain recombines TRBV7-9 with TRBJ2-1; 10 positions agree with TRBD2. The CDR3 is 15 amino acids. The trim removed 3 bases at V and 3 bases at J, leaving 2 bases unmatched. Germline V lookup: CDR1 SEHNR, CDR2 FQNEAQ (reference sequence). This CDR3 reads CASSFASGSYNEQFF. CDR3 nucleotides: TGTGCCAGCAGCTTCGCTAGCGGGAGCTACAATGAGCAGTTCTTC.

This chain joins TRBV5-4 and TRBJ2-3, with D possibly being TRBD1 (6 bases). Trimming shortened V by 5 bases and J by 2 bases, and 12 bases separated the two germline ends. CDR1 is SGHNT, CDR2 YYREEE, per germline (reference sequence). This CDR3 is 14 amino acids long. CDR3 region: CASSYRAFTDTQYF. Written as DNA, the CDR3 is TGTGCCAGCAGTTACAGGGCTTTCACAGATACGCAGTATTTT.